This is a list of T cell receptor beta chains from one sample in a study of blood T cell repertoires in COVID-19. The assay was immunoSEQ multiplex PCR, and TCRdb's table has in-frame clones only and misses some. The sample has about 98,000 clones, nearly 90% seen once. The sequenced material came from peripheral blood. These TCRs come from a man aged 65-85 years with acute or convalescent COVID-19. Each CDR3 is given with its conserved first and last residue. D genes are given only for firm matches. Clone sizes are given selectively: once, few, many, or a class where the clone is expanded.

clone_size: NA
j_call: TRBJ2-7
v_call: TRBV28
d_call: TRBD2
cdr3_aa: CASSLNFAGGGKDEQYF
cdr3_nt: TGTGCCAGCAGTTTAAATTTTGCCGGGGGGGGTAAGGACGAGCAGTACTTC

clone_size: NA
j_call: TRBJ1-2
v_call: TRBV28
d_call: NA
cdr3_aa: CASSSGGPLRRDGYTF
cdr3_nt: TGTGCCAGCAGTTCGGGCGGTCCGTTGAGGCGGGATGGCTACACCTTC

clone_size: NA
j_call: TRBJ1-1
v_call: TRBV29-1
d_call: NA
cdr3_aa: CSVEQNTEAFF
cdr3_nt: TGCAGCGTTGAACAGAACACTGAAGCTTTCTTT

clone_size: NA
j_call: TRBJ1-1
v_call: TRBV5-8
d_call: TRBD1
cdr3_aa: CASRNWGTGPEAFF
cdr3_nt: TGTGCCAGCAGGAATTGGGGGACAGGGCCTGAAGCTTTCTTT

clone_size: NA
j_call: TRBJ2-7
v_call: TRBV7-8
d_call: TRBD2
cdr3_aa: CASSPWTSGGSYEQYF
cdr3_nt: TGTGCCAGCAGCCCTTGGACTAGCGGGGGTTCCTACGAGCAGTACTTC

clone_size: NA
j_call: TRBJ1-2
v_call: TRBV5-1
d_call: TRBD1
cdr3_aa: CASSSAGQGAWGYTF
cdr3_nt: TGCGCCAGCAGCTCGGCGGGACAGGGGGCATGGGGCTACACCTTC

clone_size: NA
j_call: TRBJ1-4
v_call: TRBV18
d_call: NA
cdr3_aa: CASSPRSDLKEGEKLFF
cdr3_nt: TGTGCCAGCTCACCACGAAGCGACTTAAAAGAGGGTGAAAAACTGTTTTTT

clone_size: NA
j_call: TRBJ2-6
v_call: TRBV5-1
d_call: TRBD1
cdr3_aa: CASSIGQAAGANVLTF
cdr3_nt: TGCGCCAGCAGCATCGGACAGGCCGCTGGGGCCAACGTCCTGACTTTC

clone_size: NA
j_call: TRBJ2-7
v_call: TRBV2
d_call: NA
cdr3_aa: CASRGPGLGLEQYF
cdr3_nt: TGTGCCAGCAGGGGTCCGGGACTGGGCCTGGAGCAGTACTTC

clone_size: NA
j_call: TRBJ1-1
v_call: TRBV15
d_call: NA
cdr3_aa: CATSRDGTPMNTEAFF
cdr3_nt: TGTGCCACCAGCAGAGATGGGACACCGATGAACACTGAAGCTTTCTTT

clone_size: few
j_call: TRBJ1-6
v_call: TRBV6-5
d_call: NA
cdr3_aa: CASSMPDGNSPLHF
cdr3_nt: TGTGCCAGCAGCATGCCTGACGGGAACTCACCCCTCCACTTT

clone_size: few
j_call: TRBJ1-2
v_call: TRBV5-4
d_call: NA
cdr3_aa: CASSPPAGSNYGYTF
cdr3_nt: TGTGCCAGCAGCCCTCCCGCAGGATCTAACTATGGCTACACCTTC

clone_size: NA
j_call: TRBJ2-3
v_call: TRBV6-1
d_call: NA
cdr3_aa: CASSEARAGRSTDTQYF
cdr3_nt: TGTGCCAGCAGTGAAGCGCGGGCGGGGCGAAGCACAGATACGCAGTATTTT

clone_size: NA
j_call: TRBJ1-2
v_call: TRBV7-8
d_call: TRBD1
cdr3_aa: CASSTQTGTIVGGYTF
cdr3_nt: TGTGCCAGCAGCACCCAGACAGGGACGATAGTGGGGGGCTACACCTTC

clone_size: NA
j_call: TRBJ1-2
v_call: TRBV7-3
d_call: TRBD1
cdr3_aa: CASSKQGAGGYTF
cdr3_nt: TGTGCCAGCAGCAAACAGGGGGCCGGTGGCTACACCTTC